This T cell receptor (beta chain) stems from a study of beta chain features in type 1 diabetes. Expressed TCRB transcripts were sequenced after all isolated RNA was converted to cDNA. TCRdb's copy holds only in-frame clones and misses some; the assay was immunoSEQ multiplex PCR. The table lists 140,000 or so clones, about a tenth of them singletons. The sequenced sample consisted of central memory CD4+ T cells from blood. This TCR came from a man younger than 35 in good health.

The CDR3 loop is CASSYSTDTQYF. The CDR3 DNA sequence: TGTGCCAGCAGTTACTCAACAGATACGCAGTATTTT. The rearrangement uses TRBV28 and TRBJ2-3; D unresolved. Germline V gene sequence: CDR1 MDHEN, CDR2 SYDVKM. V lost 4 bases to trimming and J lost 3 bases, with 5 bases between them. The CDR3 has 12 amino acids.